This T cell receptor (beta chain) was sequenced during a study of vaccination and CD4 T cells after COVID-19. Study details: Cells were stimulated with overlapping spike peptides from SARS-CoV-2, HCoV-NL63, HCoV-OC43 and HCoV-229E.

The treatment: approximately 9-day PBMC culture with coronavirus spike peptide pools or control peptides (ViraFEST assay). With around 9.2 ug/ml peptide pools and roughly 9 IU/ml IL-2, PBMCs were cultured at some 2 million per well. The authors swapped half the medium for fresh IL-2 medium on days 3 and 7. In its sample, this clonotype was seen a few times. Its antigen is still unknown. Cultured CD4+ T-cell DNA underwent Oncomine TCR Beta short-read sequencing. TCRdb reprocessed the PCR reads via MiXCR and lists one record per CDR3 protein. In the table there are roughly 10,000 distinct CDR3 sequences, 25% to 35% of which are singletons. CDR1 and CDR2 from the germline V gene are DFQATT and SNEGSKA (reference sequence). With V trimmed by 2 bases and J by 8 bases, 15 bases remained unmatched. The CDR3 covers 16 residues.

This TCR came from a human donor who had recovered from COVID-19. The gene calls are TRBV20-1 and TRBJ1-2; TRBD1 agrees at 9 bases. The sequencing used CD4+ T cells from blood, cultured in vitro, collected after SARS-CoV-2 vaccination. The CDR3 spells CSARRGQGRLVGGYTF. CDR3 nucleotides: TGCAGTGCTAGAAGGGGACAGGGAAGGCTAGTAGGAGGCTACACCTTC.